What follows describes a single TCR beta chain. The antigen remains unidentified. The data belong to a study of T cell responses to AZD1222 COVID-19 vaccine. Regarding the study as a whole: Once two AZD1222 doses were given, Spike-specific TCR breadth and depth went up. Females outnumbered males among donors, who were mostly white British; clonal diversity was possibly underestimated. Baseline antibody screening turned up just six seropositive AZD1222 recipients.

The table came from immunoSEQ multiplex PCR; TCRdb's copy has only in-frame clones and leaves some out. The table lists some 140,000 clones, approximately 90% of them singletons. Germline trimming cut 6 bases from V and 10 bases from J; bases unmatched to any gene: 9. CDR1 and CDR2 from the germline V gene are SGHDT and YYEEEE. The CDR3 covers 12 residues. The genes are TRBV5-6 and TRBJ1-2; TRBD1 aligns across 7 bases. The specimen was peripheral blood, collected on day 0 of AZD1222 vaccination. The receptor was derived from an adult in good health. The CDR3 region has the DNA TGTGCCAGCACCGTCCCCGGGACAGACTACACCTTC. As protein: CASTVPGTDYTF.